These 10 T cell receptor beta chains were all obtained from the same sample, sequenced in a study. Via MiXCR, TCRdb re-called the RT-PCR reads, giving one row per CDR3 protein. The sample records around 700,000 distinct CDR3 sequences, over 12% being singletons. The sequencing input was memory CD4+ T cells from blood. Receptors were obtained from a female donor in good health, serving as a healthy control.

The chain employs TRBV18 and TRBJ2-1, with D unclear. The V end was cut by 5 bases, the J end by 3 bases, with 14 bases between. The length of the CDR3 is 15 residues. From germline, CDR1 is KGHSH and CDR2 LQKENI. The CDR3 reads CASSFQSASYNEQFF. In nucleotides, the CDR3 is TGTGCCAGCTCATTCCAATCGGCAAGCTACAATGAGCAGTTCTTC.

This clonotype was counted only a few times. V is TRBV3-1 and J is TRBJ2-2, with TRBD2 matching 7 bases. Germline CDR1 reads LGHDT; CDR2 reads YNNKEL (reference sequence). J gave up 6 bases and V 4 bases, and 14 bases lay outside the gene matches. This CDR3 region has 17 residues. The CDR3 DNA is TGTGCCAGCAGCCGGAGTAGCGTGGGAGGGGTCGCCGGGGAGCTGTTTTTT. The encoded protein is CASSRSSVGGVAGELFF.

The chain recombines TRBV6-6 with TRBJ2-3; the D gene could be TRBD1 or TRBD2 (5 bases each). Per germline, CDR1 MNHNY and CDR2 SVGAGI (reference sequence). Trimming pared 6 bases from V and 2 bases from J, leaving 9 bases between. This CDR3 is 13 amino acids long. The CDR3 DNA sequence: TGTGCCAGCAGAACTGGGACCACAGATACGCAGTATTTT. Its protein product is CASRTGTTDTQYF.

The J gene is TRBJ1-5, the V gene TRBV2; the D gene is possibly TRBD1 (6 bases). The CDR3 totals 15 residues. V gave up 4 bases and J gave up 5 bases, with 15 bases separating them. Germline CDR1 reads SNHLY; CDR2 reads FYNNEI. The CDR3 loop is CASSGPQGRDQPQHF. The CDR3 DNA reads TGTGCCAGCAGTGGTCCGCAGGGGCGGGATCAGCCCCAGCATTTT.

The chain recombines TRBV12-3 or TRBV12-4 with TRBJ1-6, with D possibly being TRBD1 (5 bases). The CDR3 covers 15 residues. V was cut by 5 bases and J by 7 bases, with 15 bases left in between. CDR3 residues: CASSLRTDKNSPLHF. Here the CDR3 DNA reads TGTGCCAGCAGTCTCAGGACGGACAAGAATTCACCCCTCCACTTT.

This clonotype was observed many times. This rearrangement joins TRBV7-3 to TRBJ2-2, with unresolved D. Germline values: CDR1 SGHTA, CDR2 FQGTGA. CDR3 length equals 13 residues. V lost 0 bases and J 5 bases, leaving 4 bases between the germline ends. The CDR3 DNA follows: TGTGCCAGCAGCTTAACCCAAACCGGGGAGCTGTTTTTT. The encoded protein is CASSLTQTGELFF. Together with reference TRBV7-3 and TRBJ2-2, the CDR3 gives the full variable domain: GAGVSQTPSNKVTEKGKYVELRCDPISGHTALYWYRQSLGQGPEFLIYFQGTGAADDSGLPNDRFFAVRPEGSVSTLKIQRTERGDSAVYLCASSLTQTGELFFGEGSRLTVL.

This clonotype occurred a few times. The V and J genes are TRBV6-6 and TRBJ1-5; D may be TRBD1 (6 bases). The length of the CDR3 is 14 residues. Trimming removed 7 bases from V and 1 base from J, with 11 bases in between. Germline V lookup: CDR1 MNHNY, CDR2 SVGAGI (reference sequence). The CDR3 is CASKGGLSNQPQHF. The DNA for the CDR3 is TGTGCCAGCAAGGGGGGGCTAAGCAATCAGCCCCAGCATTTT.

This clonotype was seen only a few times. The chain employs TRBV7-3 and TRBJ2-1, with D uncertain. The CDR3 extends over 14 amino acids. Trimming left V 4 bases short and J 5 bases short, with 12 bases between. CDR1 SGHTA and CDR2 FQGTGA come from the germline V gene. CDR3 region: CASSSSRLDNEQFF. DNA of the CDR3: TGTGCCAGCAGCTCCAGTCGTCTAGACAATGAGCAGTTCTTC.

This clonotype was observed a few times. V is TRBV24-1 and J is TRBJ2-7; TRBD1 agrees at 9 bases. The trim removed 6 bases at V and 5 bases at J, leaving 4 bases unmatched. Germline lookup yields CDR1 KGHDR and CDR2 SFDVKD. The CDR3 contains 13 residues. Here the CDR3 DNA reads TGTGCCACCAGTAACAGGGGGCGGGACGAGCAGTACTTC. It is translated as CATSNRGRDEQYF.

The J gene is TRBJ2-1, the V gene TRBV7-2; D is undetermined. CDR1 SGHTA and CDR2 FQGNSA come from the germline V gene. The V end lost 2 bases, the J end lost 0 bases, and 14 bases lay between the germline ends. This CDR3 region has 17 residues. The DNA for the CDR3 is TGTGCCAGCAGCTTAAAGTTCGAGTCCCTCTCCTACAATGAGCAGTTCTTC. Residues: CASSLKFESLSYNEQFF.